This passage covers 4 T cell receptor beta chains from one sample sequenced in a study of long-term antiretroviral therapy in people with HIV. An immunoSEQ assay, version v3.0, was performed at survey level. Produced via immunoSEQ multiplex PCR; TCRdb's table is partial and in-frame only. The table records 15,000 to 20,000 clones, roughly 95% of them present only once. The sequenced sample was unsorted PBMCs, obtained less than 12 years after starting antiretroviral therapy. The receptors derive from a man younger than 45 with HIV.

Concerning this clone: An end of the junction does not agree with germline; a read error may underlie this. In the same sample, other DNA sequences code for this CDR3. The genes are TRBV2 and TRBJ1-1; D gene ambiguous. The CDR3 consists of 14 residues. Germline assignment: CDR1 SNHLY and CDR2 FYNNEI. The CDR3 sequence: CASSEVGLNTEAFF. In nucleotides, the CDR3 is TGTGCCAGCAGTGAGGTCGGCCTGAACACCGAAGCTTTCTTT. The variable domain in full, with the rest retrieved from reference TRBV2 and TRBJ1-1, is EPEVTQTPSHQVTQMGQEVILRCVPISNHLYFYWYRQILGQKVEFLVSFYNNEISEKSEIFDDQFSVERPDGSNFTLKIRSTKLEDSAMYFCASSEVGLNTEAFFGQGTRLTVV.

The rearrangement links TRBV30 to TRBJ1-6; TRBD1 might be the D (5 bases). V shed 0 bases and J shed 11 bases, with 14 bases lying between them. The CDR3 runs to 14 residues. CDR1 GTSNPN and CDR2 SVGIG come from the germline V gene (reference sequence). CDR3 in DNA: TGTGCCTGGAGTGTACGGCAGGGAAATACACCCCTCCACTTT. Translation: CAWSVRQGNTPLHF.

V usage is TRBV5-1 and J usage is TRBJ2-5, with 8 bases matching TRBD2. Germline-derived CDR1 and CDR2 are SGHRS and YFSETQ. Germline trimming cut 6 bases from V and 2 bases from J; bases unmatched to any gene: 9. This CDR3 region has 15 residues. In DNA, the CDR3 is TGCGCCAGCACCCAACTCGGGACTAGACAAGAGACCCAGTACTTC. This translates into CASTQLGTRQETQYF. The whole variable domain, remainder taken from reference TRBV5-1 and TRBJ2-5, is KAGVTQTPRYLIKTRGQQVTLSCSPISGHRSVSWYQQTPGQGLQFLFEYFSETQRNKGNFPGRFSGRQFSNSRSEMNVSTLELGDSALYLCASTQLGTRQETQYFGPGTRLLVL.

This chain links TRBV18 with TRBJ2-3; D ambiguous. V dropped 3 bases and J dropped 2 bases, with 6 bases sitting between them. This CDR3 comprises 13 residues. Germline V CDR1 and CDR2: KGHSH, LQKENI. The CDR3 region has the DNA TGTGCCAGCTCACCGGTGGCCACAGATACGCAGTATTTT. It specifies CASSPVATDTQYF.